The entry below describes one T cell receptor (beta chain). Combining a sample-barcoded 5' primer with a J-beta primer mix, a second PCR ran for 7 to 11 cycles. TCRdb re-called the 5' RACE reads through MiXCR, storing one row per CDR3 protein. In the table there are over 950,000 distinct CDR3 sequences, under 40% of which are singletons. This sample was included in a study of blood T cells in healthy people across ages. The germline V gene has CDR1 SEHNR and CDR2 FQNEAQ (reference sequence). The CDR3 contains 18 residues. V was pared by 1 base and J by 4 bases, with 12 bases of the junction left unmatched.

The chain uses TRBV7-9 and TRBJ1-4; TRBD1 aligns across 7 bases. This sequence originates from a man younger than 35 in good health. The sequencing input was blood. CDR3 sequence reads: CASSLGLRRGQLNEKLFF. DNA of the CDR3: TGTGCCAGCAGCTTAGGCCTCCGGCGGGGACAGCTTAATGAAAAACTGTTTTTT.